Below are 7 T cell receptor beta chains sequenced from a single sample in a study of regulatory T cells in long-lasting Graves disease. Arm-PCR of CDR3 regions and iRepertoire HTBI primers were the basis on which TCR beta libraries were built. TCRdb processed the multiplex PCR reads anew with MiXCR; each CDR3 protein has one entry. The sample has about 420,000 distinct CDR3 sequences; around a quarter are singletons. The time point: persistent/refractory GD, antithyroid drugs over 5 years with positive TRAb. PBMC-derived RNA was used for the TCR library. Sample: peripheral blood mononuclear cells (PBMCs), taken when the disease was refractory, from a patient treated with antithyroid drugs. The receptors come from a female donor with Graves disease.

This clonotype was seen a handful of times. V usage is TRBV20-1 and J usage is TRBJ1-5; 7 nucleotides agree with TRBD1. V shed 3 bases, J shed 3 bases, and the junction held 2 bases outside the gene matches. The CDR3 consists of 13 residues. Germline lookup yields CDR1 DFQATT and CDR2 SNEGSKA (reference sequence). The CDR3 coding sequence is TGCAGTGCTAGGGGACAGTCCAATCAGCCCCAGCATTTT. Translation: CSARGQSNQPQHF.

About this clonotype: A much larger clone differs by one base, so this may be a read error. The V call is TRBV5-1, the J call TRBJ1-2, with 7 bases lining up with TRBD1. J lost 0 bases, V lost 3 bases, and 5 bases had no gene match. This CDR3 has 15 residues. The germline CDR1 and CDR2 sequences are SGHRS and YFSETQ. DNA for the CDR3: TGCGCCAGCAGCTCGGACAGGCCGACTAACTATGGCTACACCTTC. Amino acid sequence: CASSSDRPTNYGYTF.

This clonotype showed up many times. The V and J genes are TRBV11-2 and TRBJ2-3; tentative D call: TRBD2 (6 bases). V lost 3 bases to trimming and J lost 4 bases, with 14 bases between them. CDR3 length: 15 amino acids. CDR1 is SGHAT, CDR2 FQNNGV, per germline. The CDR3 here is CASSFFDGSSDTQYF. As DNA, the CDR3 is TGTGCCAGCAGCTTTTTTGACGGGAGCTCAGATACGCAGTATTTT.

The chain combines TRBV20-1 with TRBJ2-5; tentatively, D is TRBD2 (6 bases). The DNA end lines up better with TRBJ2-7; the J call may be wrong. Germline V gene lookup returns CDR1 DFQATT and CDR2 SNEGSKA (reference sequence). The CDR3 is 14 residues long. The CDR3 DNA sequence: TGCAGTGCCCCTAAAAGACTAGGTAGTGACGAGCAGTACTTC. Protein: CSAPKRLGSDEQYF.

This chain links TRBV27 with TRBJ1-1; D gene ambiguous. V was shortened by 5 bases and J by 2 bases, with 12 bases between the two germline ends. CDR3 length: 14 amino acids. CDR1 is MNHEY and CDR2 is SMNVEV in the germline V gene (reference sequence). The CDR3 region is CASSLKLTNTEAFF. The CDR3 DNA follows: TGTGCCAGCAGTCTTAAACTAACCAACACTGAAGCTTTCTTT.

This chain connects TRBV6-1 to TRBJ2-1, with TRBD2 matching over 10 bases. CDR3 length: 20 amino acids. The J segment lost 4 bases and the V segment lost 1 base, leaving 16 bases of the junction unmatched. Germline V gene lookup returns CDR1 MNHNS and CDR2 SASEGT. CDR3 sequence reads: CASSEEGLAVYLPRYNEQFF. CDR3 sequence (DNA): TGTGCCAGCAGTGAAGAAGGACTAGCGGTCTACCTTCCACGGTACAATGAGCAGTTCTTC.

Many counts were recorded for this clonotype. The J gene is TRBJ1-2, the V gene TRBV28; D remains ambiguous. The CDR3 is made up of 12 amino acids. V lost 3 bases and J lost 8, with 10 bases in between. Germline assignment: CDR1 MDHEN and CDR2 SYDVKM. This CDR3 is CASSLSLGGYTF. Here the CDR3 DNA reads TGTGCCAGCAGTTTGAGCCTAGGAGGCTACACCTTC.